This T cell receptor (beta chain) was documented in a study of blood T cell repertoires in COVID-19. Using immunoSEQ multiplex PCR, the repertoire was profiled, and TCRdb retains in-frame clones only, with some absent. Here the sample spans a few hundred thousand clones, roughly 90% being singletons. The CDR3 contains 11 residues. Germline V gene lookup returns CDR1 ENHRY and CDR2 SYGVKD. V lost 2 bases and J lost 13, with 9 bases in between. V gene TRBV10-3 combines with J gene TRBJ2-4; weak D call: TRBD1 (6 bases). The TCR comes from a woman aged 18-30 years who had been exposed to COVID-19. The sequencing input was PBMCs or T cells enriched from blood (not recorded which). The chain's CDR3 is CAISEGDKQYF. For the CDR3, the DNA is TGTGCCATCAGTGAGGGGGACAAGCAGTACTTC.